This entry describes one T cell receptor beta chain. The antigen remains undetermined. The DNA ends 3 residues before the CDR3 does, and the rest of the CDR3 is filled in from the germline J gene. This record belongs to a study of T cells in women clearing cervical HPV infection. Background on the study: Blood came at first lesion visit for cases, post-clearance for controls. For cases, blood was sampled a median about 150 days after lesion detection, interquartile range roughly 80 to 200 days. Whole-study findings and limits: Repertoire richness, not evenness, was significantly elevated in CIN3+ cases versus controls.

Genomic DNA, averaging about 1,200 ng per sample, yielded TCR beta CDR3 via immunoSEQ. Using immunoSEQ multiplex PCR, the repertoire was profiled, and TCRdb retains in-frame clones only, with some absent. The sample includes around 46,000 clones. There are 15 residues in the CDR3. Germline lookup yields CDR1 KGHSH and CDR2 LQKENI. V shed 2 bases and J shed 1 base, with 12 bases lying between them. The sequence was collected from a woman between 18 and 70 years old with a cervical HPV16 infection that either progressed to CIN3+ or cleared (not recorded which). Sequencing input: blood buffy coat. The chain is built from TRBV18 and TRBJ2-7, with D unclear. CDR3 amino acids: CASSPFEGLSYEQYF. The covered CDR3 bases are TGTGCCAGCTCACCATTCGAAGGTTTATCCTACGAG.